This is a list of T cell receptor beta chains from one sample in a study of shared clonotypes between healthy human individuals. Produced via immunoSEQ multiplex PCR; TCRdb's table is partial and in-frame only. The profile shows 200,000 to 250,000 clones, approximately 65% of them singletons. Sample: memory CD4+ T cells sorted from blood. Receptor source: a man aged 25 to 40 in good health. CDR3s include the opening cysteine and the closing phenylalanine or tryptophan. A D gene is named only where the DNA matches it firmly. Some rows mark clone size as missing; the rest say once, few, many or name a class of expanded clone.

TRBJ2-3 few . TRBV29-1 TGCAGCGTTGTGCTGGGGTATGGCACAGATACGCAGTATTTT CSVVLGYGTDTQYF
TRBJ2-3 . . TRBV27 TGTGCCAGCGGGCGCGCAGATACGCAGTATTTT CASGRADTQYF
TRBJ2-1 . . TRBV10-3 TGTGCCATCAGTTCACGCACGGGTAGCTCCTACAATGAGCAGTTCTTC CAISSRTGSSYNEQFF
TRBJ1-1 . . TRBV7-6 TGTGCCACCGCTTTCAGGGCGAACACTGAAGCTTTCTTT CATAFRANTEAFF
TRBJ2-3 . . TRBV25-1 TGTGCCAGCAGTGCAGCAGATACGCAGTATTTT CASSAADTQYF
TRBJ1-1 . . TRBV18 TGTGCCAGCTCCGCCGGGGCGGGTCCCAACACTGAAGCTTTCTTT CASSAGAGPNTEAFF
TRBJ1-2 once TRBD1 TRBV4-2 TGTGCCAGCAGCCAAACCGGGACAGGGGACTATGGCTACACCTTC CASSQTGTGDYGYTF
TRBJ2-7 . TRBD1 TRBV29-1 TGCAGCGTGGTAAGGACAGGGGAAACCGACGAGCAGTACTTC CSVVRTGETDEQYF
TRBJ1-1 . TRBD1 TRBV27 TGTGCCAGCCGGTACAGGGGGCAGTTGAACACTGAAGCTTTCTTT CASRYRGQLNTEAFF
TRBJ2-7 . . TRBV18 TGTGCCAGCTCAGTGCGGGGTGGAGGATTCTACGAGCAGTACTTC CASSVRGGGFYEQYF
TRBJ1-1 few . TRBV9 TGTGCCAGCAGCGTAGGAACCCTCGGGGACACTGAAGCTTTCTTT CASSVGTLGDTEAFF
TRBJ2-1 . TRBD2 TRBV19 TGTGCCAGTAGTCCCCTGCGGGCGCGGGGGGCCAATGGTGAGCAGTTCTTC CASSPLRARGANGEQFF
TRBJ2-6 few . TRBV18 TGTGCCAGCTCACCTTCTGGGGCCAACGTCCTGACTTTC CASSPSGANVLTF
TRBJ2-1 few . TRBV20-1 TGCAGTGCGAGGGGTAGGAATGAGCAGTTCTTC CSARGRNEQFF
TRBJ2-2 . . TRBV10-2 TGCGCCAGCAGTACCCTACCGGGTAGGAACACCGGGGAGCTGTTTTTT CASSTLPGRNTGELFF
TRBJ2-7 few . TRBV7-9 TGTGCCAGCAGCCGCCCCTACTCGCGGGGCTACGAGCAGTACTTC CASSRPYSRGYEQYF
TRBJ1-5 . . TRBV27 TGTGCCAGCAGTCCCCCTTGGGGGGCAAATCAGCCCCAGCATTTT CASSPPWGANQPQHF
TRBJ2-7 once . TRBV15 TGTGCCACCAGCAGAGACGGCACCAGGGCCTACGAGCAGTACTTC CATSRDGTRAYEQYF
TRBJ1-4 . . TRBV28 TGTGCCATCCCAGGGTCCACTAATGAAAAACTGTTTTTT CAIPGSTNEKLFF
TRBJ2-2 . . TRBV25-1 TGTGCCAGCAGCGATCGCCCGAGGACCGGGGAGCTGTTTTTT CASSDRPRTGELFF
TRBJ2-2 . TRBD2 TRBV28 TGTGCCAGTAGCCAGATAGGGACTAGCGGGGCCGGGGAGCTGTTTTTT CASSQIGTSGAGELFF
TRBJ2-1 . . TRBV9 TGTGCCAGCAGCGTCCACCCGCTACAGCGGAGCTACAATGAGCAGTTCTTC CASSVHPLQRSYNEQFF
TRBJ2-7 few . TRBV28 TGTGCCAGCAGTCTCCTAGCGTTCGAGCAGTACTTC CASSLLAFEQYF
TRBJ2-1 few . TRBV5-4 TGTGCCAGCAGCCCCCGGGGACCTGCCGATGAGCAGTTCTTC CASSPRGPADEQFF
TRBJ2-5 . TRBD2 TRBV7-2 TGTCCCCTGCGGGAGGGTGAGACCCAGTACTTC CPLREGETQYF
TRBJ2-7 many TRBD1 TRBV5-1 TGCGCCAGCAGCCCGGAGGGACAGGGGGTAATCGAGCAGTACTTC CASSPEGQGVIEQYF
TRBJ2-1 . . TRBV11-1 TGTGCCAGCAGCTTAGTTTCGGCGCCTAGAAGCTCCTACAATGAGCAGTTCTTC CASSLVSAPRSSYNEQFF
TRBJ1-1 . . TRBV6-1 TGTGCCAGCAGTGGAAGATTGAACACTGAAGCTTTCTTT CASSGRLNTEAFF
TRBJ2-3 few TRBD2 TRBV18 TGTGCCAGCTCACCACTATCAGCGGGAGGGGCAGATACGCAGTATTTT CASSPLSAGGADTQYF
TRBJ2-1 once . TRBV7-3 TGTGCCAGCAGCGAAAGCTCCTACAATGAGCAGTTCTTC CASSESSYNEQFF
TRBJ2-2 many TRBD2 TRBV9 TGTGCCAGCAGCGTAGGAATCGAGCGGGAGACCGGGGAGCTGTTTTTT CASSVGIERETGELFF
TRBJ1-1 . . TRBV27 TGTGCCAGCTCCTTTATCGGGGATGAAGCTTTCTTT CASSFIGDEAFF
TRBJ1-3 . . TRBV7-2 TGTGCCAGCAGCTTTTCCAGGGAATCCTCTGGAAACACCATATATTTT CASSFSRESSGNTIYF
TRBJ2-4 . TRBD2 TRBV28 TGTGCCAGCAGTGAAAAAGGACTAGCGGGCCCCGGCAACATTCAGTACTTC CASSEKGLAGPGNIQYF
TRBJ2-7 . . TRBV7-2 TGTGCCAGCAGCTTAGGGAGTTTCAACGAGCAGTACTTC CASSLGSFNEQYF
TRBJ2-6 once . TRBV9 TGTGCCAGCAGCCCCCCTGGGGGTGGGGCCAACGTCCTGACTTTC CASSPPGGGANVLTF
TRBJ2-1 few . TRBV19 TGTGCCAGTAGTAGGGGGACAGCGGGGTACAATGAGCAGTTCTTC CASSRGTAGYNEQFF
TRBJ1-1 many TRBD1 TRBV2 TGTGCCAGCAGTCAAACCGGGACAGGGGGGAAAGCTTTCTTT CASSQTGTGGKAFF
TRBJ2-7 . . TRBV28 TGTGCCACTCACGAAGGGAGCTCCTACGAGCAGTACTTC CATHEGSSYEQYF
TRBJ1-2 few TRBD1 TRBV27 TGTGCCAGCAGTTTATGGGGACAGGCTACCCCCTCTGGCGGCTACACCTTC CASSLWGQATPSGGYTF
TRBJ1-5 . TRBD1 TRBV4-3 TGCGCCAGCAGCCCTGACGGACAGGGCAATCAGCCCCAGCATTTT CASSPDGQGNQPQHF
TRBJ2-3 . . TRBV5-6 TGTGCCAGCAGCTTATGGCCCACAGATACGCAGTATTTT CASSLWPTDTQYF
TRBJ2-1 . . TRBV7-2 TGTGCCAGCAGCTTAGTACGGAGAGACAATGAGCAGTTCTTC CASSLVRRDNEQFF
TRBJ2-7 . . TRBV28 TGTGCCAGCAGTTTTTGGGGGGAAGGCGAGCAGTACTTC CASSFWGEGEQYF
TRBJ2-7 . . TRBV11-2 TGTGCCAGCAGCCCACTCGACGGAAAGACCTACGAGCAGTACTTC CASSPLDGKTYEQYF
TRBJ2-7 few . TRBV27 TGTGCCAGCAGTTTAGCTCCCGGAGACAGTACCTACGAGCAGTACTTC CASSLAPGDSTYEQYF
TRBJ1-3 . . TRBV9 TGTGCCAGCAGCGTAAGCTCGGAAGTCGGAAACACCATATATTTT CASSVSSEVGNTIYF
TRBJ2-1 few . TRBV11-3 TGTGCCAGCAGCTTCGGAGGATACAATGAGCAGTTCTTC CASSFGGYNEQFF
TRBJ2-5 . TRBD1 TRBV5-5 TGTGCCAGCAGCTTAGGGGACAGGGGGCCGGGAGAGACCCAGTACTTC CASSLGDRGPGETQYF
TRBJ2-5 few TRBD2 TRBV7-2 TGTGCCAGCAGCTTAGGACGCGGGAGGGCCTCACGAGAGACCCAGTACTTC CASSLGRGRASRETQYF
TRBJ2-3 . . TRBV29-1 TGCAGCGTTGAAGGGGCAGGTCGCACAGATACGCAGTATTTT CSVEGAGRTDTQYF
TRBJ2-5 . TRBD2 TRBV7-2 TGTGCCAGCAGCGGACGACTAGCGGGAGTTGGGGAGACCCAGTACTTC CASSGRLAGVGETQYF
TRBJ2-5 . . TRBV18 TGTGCCAGCTCAACTAGACAGGAACAGACCCAGTACTTC CASSTRQEQTQYF
TRBJ1-2 . . TRBV7-3 TGTGCCAGCAGCTTAACTGGTCTAGGTGGCTACACCTTC CASSLTGLGGYTF